This T cell receptor beta chain was sequenced during a study of low-dose radiotherapy and immunotherapy resistance in tumors. Background on the study: A dose of 1 Gy per fraction every two weeks went to Cohort 2, totaling 13 Gy over 26 weeks. Every two weeks patients got nivolumab 240 mg flat dose, plus ipilimumab 1 mg/kg every six weeks, intravenously.

Note on this clonotype: This likely came from a read error, as a far larger clone is one base away.

After removal of 5 bases from V and 6 bases from J, the junction contained 15 bases not matched to a gene. The CDR3 is 16 residues long. The germline CDR1 and CDR2 sequences are MNHEY and SVGAGI. TRAV- and TRBV-specific primers, spanning alpha and beta chains, primed first-strand cDNA. PCR amplification of the TCRs was performed with Phusion for approximately 20 PCR cycles, and it relied on a constant-region primer together with a V-primer adapter. TCRdb redid the calling of the reads with MiXCR, one entry per CDR3 protein. The table shows roughly 90,000 distinct CDR3 sequences, with less than 25% occurring only once. Time point here: after trial treatment. Documented treatment: LDRT plus nivolumab, ipilimumab, low-dose cyclophosphamide and aspirin (RACIN trial). Each donor was administered nivolumab, ipilimumab, aspirin, low-dose cyclophosphamide and low-dose radiotherapy. Advanced solid tumors lacking tumor-infiltrating lymphocytes were present in eligible patients.

This chain connects TRBV6-5 to TRBJ2-7; 8 bases match TRBD1. The origin of this receptor is a female donor with ovarian cancer. Source: PBMCs, taken after low-dose radiotherapy plus immunotherapy. The CDR3 sequence is CASSNGGGQGSIEQYF. CDR3 nucleotide sequence: TGTGCCAGCAGTAACGGAGGCGGACAGGGCAGTATCGAGCAGTACTTC.